This T cell receptor (beta chain) was captured by sequencing in a study of technical replicates of blood from several donors. In its sample, this clone was seen once. Germline lookup yields CDR1 SGHRS and CDR2 YFSETQ. V gave up 0 bases and J gave up 6 bases; unmatched junction bases: 8. The CDR3 extends over 15 amino acids. The assay was immunoSEQ multiplex PCR, and TCRdb's table has in-frame clones only and misses some. In the table there are some 94,000 clones, approximately 95% of which are singletons. This receptor was taken from a human donor in good health. The J gene is TRBJ1-2, the V gene TRBV5-1; 7 bases line up with TRBD1. Sequences were obtained from T cells isolated from PBMCs. In nucleotides, the CDR3 is TGCGCCAGCAGCTTGGACCGGGACAGCTTTAATGGCTACACCTTC. Protein product: CASSLDRDSFNGYTF.